What follows are 12 T cell receptor beta chains derived from one specimen sequenced in a study of blood T cell repertoires in COVID-19. Some clones are missing from TCRdb's copy, which holds only in-frame ones; the method was immunoSEQ multiplex PCR. Of 200,000 to 250,000 clones in the sample, around 90% are singletons; the top ten hold about 6.5%. Material: peripheral blood. All receptors come from a man between 60 and 75 years old who had recovered from COVID-19.

The chain uses TRBV7-3 and TRBJ2-3; D may be TRBD2 (6 bases). Trimming took off 0 bases at V and 4 bases at J, with 8 bases between the two ends. Germline V gene sequence: CDR1 SGHTA, CDR2 FQGTGA. This CDR3 comprises 14 residues. CDR3 DNA sequence: TGTGCCAGCAGCTTAACGGGGACTCCAGATACGCAGTATTTT. Amino acid sequence: CASSLTGTPDTQYF. Together with reference TRBV7-3 and TRBJ2-3, the CDR3 gives the full variable domain: GAGVSQTPSNKVTEKGKYVELRCDPISGHTALYWYRQSLGQGPEFLIYFQGTGAADDSGLPNDRFFAVRPEGSVSTLKIQRTERGDSAVYLCASSLTGTPDTQYFGPGTRLTVL.

This clone was observed once. The rearrangement uses TRBV11-3 and TRBJ2-3, with TRBD1 identical over 7 bases. The V gene's germline CDR1 is SGHNT and CDR2 YENEEA. CDR3 length: 15 amino acids. Losses at the gene ends were 6 bases for V and 2 bases for J; bases not matched to a gene: 8. In DNA form, the CDR3 reads TGTGCCAGCAGTAGAGACGGACAGGACACAGATACGCAGTATTTT. It specifies CASSRDGQDTDTQYF.

The chain employs TRBV5-3 and TRBJ2-1; 7 nucleotides agree with TRBD1. TRBV5-3 is an ORF, with its function uncertain. Unmatched junction bases numbered 14, after V lost 3 bases and J lost 8 bases. The CDR3 spans 16 residues. CDR3: CARSCPGQNSVHEQFF. The CDR3 nucleotides are TGTGCCAGAAGCTGTCCGGGACAGAATAGTGTCCATGAGCAGTTCTTC.

The sample holds many counts of this clone. The gene calls are TRBV4-1 and TRBJ2-2, with 8 positions matching TRBD2. V trimming: 1 base; J trimming: 0 bases; junction bases outside the gene matches: 7. Germline values: CDR1 MGHRA, CDR2 YSYEKL. The CDR3 runs to 18 residues. The CDR3 here is CASSQVLRGGSNTGELFF. The CDR3 DNA reads TGCGCCAGCAGCCAAGTCCTACGGGGGGGCTCGAACACCGGGGAGCTGTTTTTT.

The chain combines TRBV19 with TRBJ1-2, with TRBD1 as a possible D gene (5 bases). Germline V lookup: CDR1 LNHDA, CDR2 SQIVND (reference sequence). The CDR3 is 18 residues long. V lost 4 bases, J lost 0 bases, and 21 bases lay in between. The CDR3 DNA is TGTGCCAGTAGTAGACACCTTTCCCGCGGACAAGCTAACTATGGCTACACCTTC. Translating it yields CASSRHLSRGQANYGYTF.

This clone was counted between two and nine times. The genes are TRBV19 and TRBJ2-7; TRBD2 aligns across 13 bases. CDR1 and CDR2 from the germline V gene are LNHDA and SQIVND (reference sequence). V was clipped by 6 bases and J by 7 bases; unmatched bases: 9. The CDR3 length is 15 residues. This chain's CDR3 is CASRAGTSGIWEQYF. For the CDR3, the DNA is TGTGCCAGTAGGGCGGGGACTAGCGGGATTTGGGAGCAGTACTTC.

In this sample, this clone turned up many times. V is TRBV27 and J is TRBJ2-7; possible D gene TRBD1, 6 bases. The CDR3 has 13 residues. Between the trimmed V and J ends, which lost 2 bases and 5 bases, there was a span of 10 bases. Per the germline V gene, CDR1 is MNHEY and CDR2 is SMNVEV (reference sequence). The CDR3 DNA reads TGTGCCAGCAGTTTACAGGGGTCCCACGAGCAGTACTTC. This encodes CASSLQGSHEQYF.

The chain carries TRBV4-1 and TRBJ1-1; no reliable D call. The V end was cut by 0 bases, the J end by 1 base, with 12 bases between. CDR1 is MGHRA, CDR2 YSYEKL, per germline. This CDR3 is 16 amino acids long. Here the CDR3 reads CASSQDSLSGNTEAFF. Written as DNA, the CDR3 is TGCGCCAGCAGCCAAGATAGTCTTAGCGGGAACACTGAAGCTTTCTTT.

The chain carries TRBV11-3 and TRBJ2-3, with 10 nucleotides matching TRBD1. In germline, CDR1 is SGHNT, CDR2 YENEEA. V was clipped by 3 bases and J by 2 bases; unmatched bases: 2. This CDR3 is built from 15 residues. The CDR3 loop is CASSLGTGVTDTQYF. The CDR3 coding sequence is TGTGCCAGCAGCTTGGGGACAGGGGTCACAGATACGCAGTATTTT.

The V call is TRBV6-2 or TRBV6-3, the J call TRBJ1-1; maybe TRBD1 (5 bases). The V gene's germline CDR1 is MNHEY and CDR2 SVGEGT. Trimming left V 5 bases short and J 8 bases short, with 15 bases between. The CDR3 extends over 13 amino acids. The CDR3 nucleotides are TGTGCCAGCAGTCGCACCCACAGGACCGAAGCTTTCTTT. Translation gives CASSRTHRTEAFF.

The genes are TRBV6-6 and TRBJ2-7, with TRBD2 identical over 10 bases. The germline CDR1 and CDR2 sequences are MNHNY and SVGAGI (reference sequence). Losses at the gene ends were 5 bases for V and 4 bases for J; bases not matched to a gene: 20. This CDR3 contains 19 residues. The CDR3 sequence: CASSPYGGGGSGRTYEQYF. The DNA of the CDR3 is TGTGCCAGCAGTCCCTATGGAGGGGGGGGTAGCGGGAGGACTTACGAGCAGTACTTC.

The CDR3 nucleotides read TGTGCCATCAGTCCTTTCGGACAGGGCACAGATACGCAGTATTTT. Protein sequence: CAISPFGQGTDTQYF. This rearrangement joins TRBV10-3 to TRBJ2-3, with TRBD1 matching 7 bases. The CDR3 loop spans 15 amino acids. The germline CDR1 and CDR2 sequences are ENHRY and SYGVKD. Losses at the gene ends were 5 bases for V and 1 base for J; bases not matched to a gene: 6.